The 17 T cell receptor beta chains below all came from one sample that was sequenced in a study of blood T cell repertoires in COVID-19. TCRdb keeps only in-frame clones here, not all; method: immunoSEQ multiplex PCR. The data contain 150,000 or so clones, more than 85% of them singletons. The sample was peripheral blood. The receptors derive from a man aged 60 to 69 with COVID-19, enrolled during active disease.

The J gene is TRBJ2-3, the V gene TRBV4-2; D is possibly TRBD1 (6 bases). Germline values: CDR1 LGHNA, CDR2 YNFKEQ. Trimming pared 3 bases from V and 6 bases from J, leaving 13 bases between. CDR3 length: 14 residues. In DNA form, the CDR3 reads TGTGCCAGCAGCCACTCACAGGGCGACGATACGCAGTATTTT. It is translated as CASSHSQGDDTQYF.

This clone was recorded once. The chain combines TRBV15 with TRBJ2-3; TRBD1 is a possible D gene (5 bases). This CDR3 contains 13 residues. Trimming removed 7 bases from V and 5 bases from J, with 13 bases in between. CDR1 is LNHNV and CDR2 is YYDKDF in the germline V gene (reference sequence). The CDR3 here is CATKPGFGDTQYF. CDR3 in DNA: TGTGCCACCAAACCAGGGTTCGGAGATACGCAGTATTTT.

The rearrangement joins TRBV7-9 to TRBJ1-1, with 10 bases matching TRBD1. CDR3 size: 15 residues. The germline V gene encodes CDR1 SEHNR and CDR2 FQNEAQ (reference sequence). With V trimmed by 1 base and J by 5 bases, 4 bases remained unmatched. The CDR3 is CASSLGTGGRTEAFF. CDR3 coding DNA: TGTGCCAGCAGCTTAGGGACAGGGGGAAGAACTGAAGCTTTCTTT.

V usage is TRBV19 and J usage is TRBJ1-5, with unresolved D. The germline V gene encodes CDR1 LNHDA and CDR2 SQIVND (reference sequence). The CDR3 is 16 amino acids. The ends were cut back, 1 base at V and 0 bases at J, with 10 bases in the middle. CDR3 nucleotides: TGTGCCAGTAGTATAGGTGGCCAGTCTAGCAATCAGCCCCAGCATTTT. Translated, it gives CASSIGGQSSNQPQHF.

V and J are TRBV11-2 and TRBJ2-3; D is undetermined. Per the germline V gene, CDR1 is SGHAT and CDR2 is FQNNGV. The CDR3 runs to 19 residues. The V end lost 2 bases, the J end lost 0 bases, and 21 bases lay between the germline ends. CDR3 nucleotides: TGTGCCAGCAGCTTATTTGCCCGTATAAGCGAATCTAGCACAGATACGCAGTATTTT. Translating it yields CASSLFARISESSTDTQYF.

The chain recombines TRBV7-8 with TRBJ2-1, with 8 positions matching TRBD2. Germline CDR1 and CDR2: SGHVS and FQNEAQ. V lost 8 bases, J lost 2 bases, and 8 bases stayed unmatched. This CDR3 has 15 residues. The CDR3 DNA follows: TGTGCCAGCTTATCGCGGGGGGACCCCTACAATGAGCAGTTCTTC. Protein sequence: CASLSRGDPYNEQFF.

J is TRBJ2-2 and V is TRBV19, with D possibly matching TRBD2 (6 bases). CDR1 is LNHDA, CDR2 SQIVND, per germline (reference sequence). The CDR3 contains 13 residues. Deletions cut 2 bases from V and 5 bases from J, with 6 bases between. DNA for the CDR3: TGTGCCAGTAGTATACGGGGGACCGGGGAGCTGTTTTTT. Its protein product is CASSIRGTGELFF.

There are a few counts of this clone. The CDR3 region has the DNA TGTGCCAGCAGCCTTACACCGAACACTGAAGCTTTCTTT. Amino acid sequence: CASSLTPNTEAFF. V is TRBV13 and J is TRBJ1-1, with D unresolved. The germline gives CDR1 PRHDT, CDR2 FYEKMQ (reference sequence). The CDR3 consists of 13 residues. V dropped 5 bases and J dropped 1 base, with 8 bases sitting between them.

Regarding this clone: The junction differs from germline at one of its ends, possibly a read error. The V call is TRBV7-7, the J call TRBJ2-2, with D possibly TRBD2 on 5 matching bases. Germline CDR1 reads SSHAT; CDR2 reads FNYEAQ (reference sequence). The CDR3 covers 13 residues. CDR3 coding DNA: TGTGCTAGCAGCTTACGGAGGACCGGGGAGCTGTTTTTT. The encoded protein is CASSLRRTGELFF. The full variable domain, its missing parts supplied by reference TRBV7-7 and TRBJ2-2, is GAGVSQSPRYKVTKRGQDVTLRCDPISSHATLYWYQQALGQGPEFLTYFNYEAQPDKSGLPSDRFSAERPEGSISTLTIQRTEQRDSAMYRCASSLRRTGELFFGEGSRLTVL.

This CDR3 reads CASSLGQGLQETQYF. The DNA of the CDR3 is TGTGCCAGCAGCTTGGGACAGGGATTACAAGAGACCCAGTACTTC. The chain is built from TRBV5-5 and TRBJ2-5, with 7 bases aligning to TRBD1. The germline gives CDR1 SGHKS, CDR2 YYEKEE (reference sequence). J gave up 2 bases and V 0 bases, and 4 bases lay outside the gene matches. The CDR3 is made up of 15 amino acids.

Comment on this clone: The same CDR3 is also encoded by other DNA sequences in this sample. The gene calls are TRBV7-8 and TRBJ1-1; unclear D gene. CDR1 is SGHVS and CDR2 is FQNEAQ in the germline V gene. This CDR3 has 13 residues. Trimming removed 3 bases at V and 1 base at J, with 6 bases between. CDR3: CASSLSGNTEAFF. The CDR3 DNA sequence: TGTGCCAGCAGCTTGAGTGGGAACACTGAAGCTTTCTTT.

The chain joins TRBV6-6 to TRBJ1-5, with 10 bases identical to TRBD1. CDR3 size: 14 residues. J gave up 6 bases and V 6 bases, and 5 bases lay outside the gene matches. CDR1 is MNHNY, CDR2 SVGAGI, per germline (reference sequence). CDR3 sequence: CASRAGQGGQPQHF. CDR3 coding DNA: TGTGCCAGCAGGGCCGGACAGGGGGGTCAGCCCCAGCATTTT.

This clone was observed a few times. The sample holds other DNA sequences that translate to the same CDR3. This chain links TRBV7-2 with TRBJ1-3, with 8 bases fitting TRBD1. The CDR3 extends over 14 amino acids. Unmatched junction bases numbered 3, after V lost 5 bases and J lost 3 bases. The V gene's germline CDR1 is SGHTA and CDR2 FQGNSA. The CDR3 DNA sequence: TGTGCCAGCAGCCTAGGACAGGGTGGAAACACCATATATTTT. Protein sequence: CASSLGQGGNTIYF.

The chain recombines TRBV11-2 with TRBJ2-5, with 8 bases matching TRBD1. The V segment lost 5 bases and the J segment 5 bases; nucleotides outside the gene matches: 13. In germline, CDR1 is SGHAT, CDR2 FQNNGV. There are 16 residues in the CDR3. Written as DNA, the CDR3 is TGTGCCAGCAGCACCCAGGACAGGGCCATGGGGGAGACCCAGTACTTC. Its protein is CASSTQDRAMGETQYF.

The gene calls are TRBV10-3 and TRBJ2-3, with TRBD2 identical over 9 bases. In germline, CDR1 is ENHRY, CDR2 SYGVKD. There are 17 residues in the CDR3. J gave up 7 bases and V 11 bases, and 22 bases lay outside the gene matches. The CDR3 DNA follows: TGTGCCCCGCCTCGAATTCTAGCGGGGAGTTCCACGAATACGCAGTATTTT. It translates to CAPPRILAGSSTNTQYF.

The chain uses TRBV7-3 and TRBJ1-2; 7 positions match TRBD1. With V trimmed by 3 bases and J by 6 bases, 13 bases remained unmatched. The germline CDR1 and CDR2 sequences are SGHTA and FQGTGA. The CDR3 sequence is 16 residues long. CDR3 nucleotide sequence: TGTGCCAGCAGCTTGGCTAGAAGTACAGGGGCGAATGGCTACACCTTC. The encoded protein is CASSLARSTGANGYTF.

This chain uses TRBV24-1 with TRBJ2-1, with a weak D call TRBD1 (5 bases). There are 18 residues in the CDR3. Trimming took 5 bases from V and 2 from J, leaving 21 bases between them. Germline V gene sequence: CDR1 KGHDR, CDR2 SFDVKD. The CDR3 region is CATSAPSRGIRAYNEQFF. CDR3 nucleotides: TGTGCCACCAGTGCCCCTTCTAGGGGAATCCGAGCCTACAATGAGCAGTTCTTC.